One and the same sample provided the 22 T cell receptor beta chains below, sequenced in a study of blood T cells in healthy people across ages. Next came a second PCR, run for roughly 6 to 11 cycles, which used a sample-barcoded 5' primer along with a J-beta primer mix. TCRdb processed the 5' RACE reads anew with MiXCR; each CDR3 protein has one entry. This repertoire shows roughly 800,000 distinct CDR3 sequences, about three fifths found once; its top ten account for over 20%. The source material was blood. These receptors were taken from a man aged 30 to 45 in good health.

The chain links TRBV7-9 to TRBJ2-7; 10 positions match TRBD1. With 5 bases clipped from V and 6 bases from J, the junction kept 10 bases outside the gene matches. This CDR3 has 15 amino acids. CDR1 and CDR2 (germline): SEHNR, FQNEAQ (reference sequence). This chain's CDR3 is CASSGYRDRGFEQYF. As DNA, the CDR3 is TGTGCCAGCAGCGGGTACCGGGACAGGGGTTTCGAGCAGTACTTC. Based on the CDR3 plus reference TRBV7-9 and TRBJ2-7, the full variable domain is DTGVSQNPRHKITKRGQNVTFRCDPISEHNRLYWYRQTLGQGPEFLTYFQNEAQLEKSRLLSDRFSAERPKGSFSTLEIQRTEQGDSAMYLCASSGYRDRGFEQYFGPGTRLTVT.

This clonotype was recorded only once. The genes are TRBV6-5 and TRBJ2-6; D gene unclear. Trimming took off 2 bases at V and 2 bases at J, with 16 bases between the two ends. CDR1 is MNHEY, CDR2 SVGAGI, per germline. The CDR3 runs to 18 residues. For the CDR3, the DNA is TGTGCCAGCAGTTACAGACGGGCCCTTACCCCTGGGGCCAACGTCCTGACTTTC. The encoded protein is CASSYRRALTPGANVLTF.

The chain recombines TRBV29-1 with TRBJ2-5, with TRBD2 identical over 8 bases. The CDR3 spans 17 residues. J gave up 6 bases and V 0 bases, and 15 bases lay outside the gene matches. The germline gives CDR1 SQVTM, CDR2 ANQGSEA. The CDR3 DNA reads TGCAGCGTTGAAGACCCAGCAATAGGGACTAGGTTAAAGACCCAGTACTTC. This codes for CSVEDPAIGTRLKTQYF.

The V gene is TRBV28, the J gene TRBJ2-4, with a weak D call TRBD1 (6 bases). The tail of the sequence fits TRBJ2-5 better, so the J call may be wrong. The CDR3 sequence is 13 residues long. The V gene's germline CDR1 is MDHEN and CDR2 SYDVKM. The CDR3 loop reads CASRAGVKETQYF. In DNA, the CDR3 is TGTGCCAGCAGGGCAGGGGTTAAAGAGACCCAGTACTTC.

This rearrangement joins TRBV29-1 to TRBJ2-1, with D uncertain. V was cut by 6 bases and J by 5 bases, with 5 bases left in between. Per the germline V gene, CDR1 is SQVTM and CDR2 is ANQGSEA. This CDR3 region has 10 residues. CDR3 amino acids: CSVPDNEQFF. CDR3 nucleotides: TGCAGCGTACCGGACAATGAGCAGTTCTTC.

The CDR3 loop reads CASSSRGSGYTGELFF. DNA for the CDR3: TGTGCCAGCAGCTCCCGAGGCAGCGGGTACACCGGGGAGCTGTTTTTT. V is TRBV7-2 and J is TRBJ2-2; weak D call: TRBD2 (6 bases). Between the trimmed V and J ends, which lost 4 bases and 3 bases, there was a span of 15 bases. This CDR3 has 16 residues. The V gene's germline CDR1 is SGHTA and CDR2 FQGNSA.

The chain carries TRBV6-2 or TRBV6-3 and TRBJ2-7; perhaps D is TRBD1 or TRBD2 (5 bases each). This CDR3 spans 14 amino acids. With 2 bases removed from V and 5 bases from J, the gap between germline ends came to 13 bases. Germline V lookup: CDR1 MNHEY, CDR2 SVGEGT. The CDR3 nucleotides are TGTGCCAGCAGTTACCAGCACTTGGGACACGAGCAGTACTTC. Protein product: CASSYQHLGHEQYF.

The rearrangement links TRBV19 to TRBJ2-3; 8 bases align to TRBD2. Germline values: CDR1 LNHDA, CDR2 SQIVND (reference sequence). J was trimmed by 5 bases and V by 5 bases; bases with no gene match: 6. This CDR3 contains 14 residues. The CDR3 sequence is CASSGSGEIDTQYF. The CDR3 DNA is TGTGCCAGTAGTGGTAGCGGGGAAATAGATACGCAGTATTTT.

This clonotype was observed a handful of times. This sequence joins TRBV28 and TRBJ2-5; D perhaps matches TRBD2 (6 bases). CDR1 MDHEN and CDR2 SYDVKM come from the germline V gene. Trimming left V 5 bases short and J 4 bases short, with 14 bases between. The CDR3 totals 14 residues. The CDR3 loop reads CASSPTTRPETQYF. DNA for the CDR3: TGTGCCAGCAGTCCGACGACTAGACCAGAGACCCAGTACTTC. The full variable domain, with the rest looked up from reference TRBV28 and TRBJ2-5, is DVKVTQSSRYLVKRTGEKVFLECVQDMDHENMFWYRQDPGLGLRLIYFSYDVKMKEKGDIPEGYSVSREKKERFSLILESASTNQTSMYLCASSPTTRPETQYFGPGTRLLVL.

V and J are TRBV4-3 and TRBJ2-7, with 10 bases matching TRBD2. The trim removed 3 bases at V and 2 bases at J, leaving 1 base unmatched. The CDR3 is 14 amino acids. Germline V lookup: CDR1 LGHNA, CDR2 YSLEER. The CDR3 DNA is TGCGCCAGCAGCCACACTAGCGGGACCTACGAGCAGTACTTC. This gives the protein CASSHTSGTYEQYF.

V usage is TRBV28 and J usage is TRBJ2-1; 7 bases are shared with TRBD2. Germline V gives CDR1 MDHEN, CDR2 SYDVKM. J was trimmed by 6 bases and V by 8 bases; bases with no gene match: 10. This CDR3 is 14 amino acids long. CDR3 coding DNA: TGTGCCAGCCGGGCGGGAGATTTGTCCAATGAGCAGTTCTTC. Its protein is CASRAGDLSNEQFF.

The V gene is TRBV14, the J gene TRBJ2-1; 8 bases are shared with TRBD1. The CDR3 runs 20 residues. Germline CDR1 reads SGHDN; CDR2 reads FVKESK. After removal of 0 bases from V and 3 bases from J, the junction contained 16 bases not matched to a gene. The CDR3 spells CASSQDPRQGTTLIYNEQFF. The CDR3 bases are TGTGCCAGCAGCCAAGATCCCCGACAGGGGACCACCTTGATCTACAATGAGCAGTTCTTC. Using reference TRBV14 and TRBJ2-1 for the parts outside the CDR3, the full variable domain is EAGVTQFPSHSVIEKGQTVTLRCDPISGHDNLYWYRRVMGKEIKFLLHFVKESKQDESGMPNNRFLAERTGGTYSTLKVQPAELEDSGVYFCASSQDPRQGTTLIYNEQFFGPGTRLTVL.

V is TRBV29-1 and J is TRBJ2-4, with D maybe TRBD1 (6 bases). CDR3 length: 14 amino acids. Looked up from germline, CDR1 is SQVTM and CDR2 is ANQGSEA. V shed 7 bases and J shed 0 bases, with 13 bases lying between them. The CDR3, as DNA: TGCAGCGCCACAGGGCTACTAGCCAAAAACATTCAGTACTTC. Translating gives CSATGLLAKNIQYF.

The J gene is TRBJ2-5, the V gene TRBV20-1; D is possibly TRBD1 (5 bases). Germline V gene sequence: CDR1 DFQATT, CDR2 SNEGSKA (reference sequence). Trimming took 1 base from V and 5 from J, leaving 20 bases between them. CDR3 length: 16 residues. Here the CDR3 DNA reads TGCAGTGCTAGAGGTGGGATAAGGGGCCCGCAGGAGACCCAGTACTTC. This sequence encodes CSARGGIRGPQETQYF.

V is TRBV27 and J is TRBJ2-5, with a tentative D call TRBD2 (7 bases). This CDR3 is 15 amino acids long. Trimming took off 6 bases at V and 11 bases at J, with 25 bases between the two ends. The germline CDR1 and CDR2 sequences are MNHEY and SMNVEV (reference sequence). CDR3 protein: CASRIGLGGLGEQYF. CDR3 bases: TGTGCCAGCAGAATTGGCCTGGGGGGGCTGGGAGAGCAGTACTTC.

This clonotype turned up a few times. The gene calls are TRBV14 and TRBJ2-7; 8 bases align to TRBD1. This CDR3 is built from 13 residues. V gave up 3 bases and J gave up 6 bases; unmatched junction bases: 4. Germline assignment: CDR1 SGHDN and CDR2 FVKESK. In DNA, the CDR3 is TGTGCCAGCAGCCAGCGACAGGGGAGCGAGCAGTACTTC. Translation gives CASSQRQGSEQYF.

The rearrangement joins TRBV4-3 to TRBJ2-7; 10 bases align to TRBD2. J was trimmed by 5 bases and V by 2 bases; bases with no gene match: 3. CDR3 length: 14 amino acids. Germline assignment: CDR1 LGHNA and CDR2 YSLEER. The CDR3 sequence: CASSQYLAGDEQYF. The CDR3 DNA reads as TGCGCCAGCAGCCAATATCTAGCGGGAGACGAGCAGTACTTC.

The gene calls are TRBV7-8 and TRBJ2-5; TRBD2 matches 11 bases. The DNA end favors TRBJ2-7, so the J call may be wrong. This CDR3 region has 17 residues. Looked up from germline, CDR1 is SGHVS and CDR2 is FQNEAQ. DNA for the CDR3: TGTGCCAGCAGCTCTCCCCTAGCGGGGGGTTCCCGGTCCGAGCAGTACTTC. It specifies CASSSPLAGGSRSEQYF.

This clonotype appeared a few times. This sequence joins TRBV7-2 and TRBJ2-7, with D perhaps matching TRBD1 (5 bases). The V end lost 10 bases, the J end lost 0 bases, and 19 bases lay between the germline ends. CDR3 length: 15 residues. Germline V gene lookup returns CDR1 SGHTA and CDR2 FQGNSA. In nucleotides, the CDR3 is TGTGCCACCATGATGCAGGGATCGAGCTCCTACGAGCAGTACTTC. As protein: CATMMQGSSSYEQYF.

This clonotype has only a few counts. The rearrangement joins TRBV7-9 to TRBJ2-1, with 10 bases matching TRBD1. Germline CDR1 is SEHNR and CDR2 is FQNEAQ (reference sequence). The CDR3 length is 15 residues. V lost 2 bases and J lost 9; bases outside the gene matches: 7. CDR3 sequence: CASSLQGTGAVEQFF. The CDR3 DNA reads TGTGCCAGCAGCTTACAAGGGACAGGGGCGGTTGAGCAGTTCTTC.

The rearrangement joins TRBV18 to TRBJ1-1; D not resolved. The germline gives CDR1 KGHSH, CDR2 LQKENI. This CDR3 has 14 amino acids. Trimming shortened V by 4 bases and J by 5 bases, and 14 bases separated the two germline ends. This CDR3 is CASSRNAAETEAFF. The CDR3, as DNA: TGTGCCAGCTCACGCAACGCGGCGGAGACTGAAGCTTTCTTT.

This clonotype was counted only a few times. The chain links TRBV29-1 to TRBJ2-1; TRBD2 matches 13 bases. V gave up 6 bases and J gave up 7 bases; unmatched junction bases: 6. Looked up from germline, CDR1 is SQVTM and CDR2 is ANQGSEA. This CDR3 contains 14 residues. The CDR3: CSVGGTSGINEQFF. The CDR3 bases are TGCAGCGTGGGCGGGACTAGCGGGATTAATGAGCAGTTCTTC.